Sequencing of this TCR beta chain was carried out in a study of long-term antiretroviral therapy in people with HIV. Findings of the study overall: It was not possible to obtain data on ART adherence, viral resistance or therapy changes. Dominance of pre-ART expanded clones persisted, fluctuating and often declining after ART.

With respect to this clone: The antigen remains undetermined.

Run at survey level, the immunoSEQ assay was version v3.0. Repertoires were generated with immunoSEQ multiplex PCR, while TCRdb's copy carries only in-frame clones and drops some. The data show some 18,000 clones, about 82% seen once. This CDR3 contains 14 residues. From germline, CDR1 is SGHVS and CDR2 FQNEAQ. V dropped 1 base and J dropped 2 bases, with 8 bases sitting between them. The clonotype comes from a woman aged 18-29 years with HIV. Sequenced material: unsorted PBMCs, taken 0.6 years after starting antiretroviral therapy. The chain links TRBV7-8 to TRBJ2-5, with D maybe TRBD2 (6 bases). The CDR3: CASSLDGGQETQYF. The CDR3 DNA follows: TGTGCCAGCAGCTTAGACGGGGGACAAGAGACCCAGTACTTC.